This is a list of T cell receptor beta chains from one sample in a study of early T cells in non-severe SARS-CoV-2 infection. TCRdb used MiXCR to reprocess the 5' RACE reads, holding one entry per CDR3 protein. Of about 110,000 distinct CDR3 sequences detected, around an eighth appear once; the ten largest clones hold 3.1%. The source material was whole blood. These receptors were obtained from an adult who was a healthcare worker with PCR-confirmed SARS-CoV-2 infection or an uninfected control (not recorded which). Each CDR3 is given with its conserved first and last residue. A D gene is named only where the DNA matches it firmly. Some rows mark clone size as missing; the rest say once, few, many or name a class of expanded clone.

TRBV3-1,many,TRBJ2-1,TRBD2,TGTGCCAGCAGCCTCACGGGCGGGGGGGCCGGTGAGCAGTTCTTC,CASSLTGGGAGEQFF
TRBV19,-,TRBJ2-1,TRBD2,TGTGCCAGTAGTCTTCCTGGACTAGCGGGGGCCTACAATGAGCAGTTCTTC,CASSLPGLAGAYNEQFF
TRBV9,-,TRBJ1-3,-,TGTGCCAGCAGCGTAGGCCTGAATGGAAACACCATATATTTT,CASSVGLNGNTIYF
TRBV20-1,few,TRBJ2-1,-,TGCAGTGCTAGAGATCCCGGGAGCTCCTACAATGAGCAGTTCTTC,CSARDPGSSYNEQFF
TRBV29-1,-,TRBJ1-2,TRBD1,TGCAGCGTCCCTAACCCCGGACAGGGGGCTAACTATGGCTACACCTTC,CSVPNPGQGANYGYTF
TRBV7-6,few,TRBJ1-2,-,TGTGCCAGCTTAGTCTATGGCTACACCTTC,CASLVYGYTF
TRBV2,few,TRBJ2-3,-,TGTGCCGCCTCCTCTGGAAGGGATACGCAGTATTTT,CAASSGRDTQYF
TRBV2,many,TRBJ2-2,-,TGTGCCAGCAGAGCCTTTGGTCGAGAGACGAACACCGGGGAGCTGTTTTTT,CASRAFGRETNTGELFF
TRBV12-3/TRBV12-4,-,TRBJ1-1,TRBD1,TGTGCCAGCAGCCAGACAGGGGCCACTGAAGCTTTCTTT,CASSQTGATEAFF
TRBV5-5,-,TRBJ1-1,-,TGTGCCAGCAGCTACCGGGACGAAGCTTTCTTT,CASSYRDEAFF
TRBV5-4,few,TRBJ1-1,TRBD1,TGTGCCAGCAGCTTGCAGGGGGCGGCTGAAGCTTTCTTT,CASSLQGAAEAFF
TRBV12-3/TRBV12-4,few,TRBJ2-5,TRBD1,TGTGCCAGCAGTTTATGGGACAGCCTCGGTTCCCAGTACTTC,CASSLWDSLGSQYF
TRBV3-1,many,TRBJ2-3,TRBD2,TGTGCCAGCAGCCCCCAGCTAGCGGGAAGAAGAGATACGCAGTATTTT,CASSPQLAGRRDTQYF
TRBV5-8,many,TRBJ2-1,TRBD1,TGTGCCAGCAGCTTGGTAGGGGGCCCAAGCTACAATGAGCAGTTCTTC,CASSLVGGPSYNEQFF
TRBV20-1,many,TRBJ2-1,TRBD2,TGCAGTGCTAGAGTCGCTAGCGGGGGTACCGACAATGAGCAGTTCTTC,CSARVASGGTDNEQFF
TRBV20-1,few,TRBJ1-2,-,TGCAGCGCCCGCGAAGGCGACGGTTATGGCTACACCTTC,CSAREGDGYGYTF